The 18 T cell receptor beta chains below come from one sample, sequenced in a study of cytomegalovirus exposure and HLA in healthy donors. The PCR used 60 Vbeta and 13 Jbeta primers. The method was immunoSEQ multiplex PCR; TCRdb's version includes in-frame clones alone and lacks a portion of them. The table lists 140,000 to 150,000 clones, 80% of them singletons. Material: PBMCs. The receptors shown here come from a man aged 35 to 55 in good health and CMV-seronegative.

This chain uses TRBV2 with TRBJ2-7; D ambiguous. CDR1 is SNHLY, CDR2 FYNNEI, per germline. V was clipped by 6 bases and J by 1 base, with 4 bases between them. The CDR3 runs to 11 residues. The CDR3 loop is CASRRSYEQYF. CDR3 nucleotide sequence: TGTGCCAGCAGGAGGTCCTACGAGCAGTACTTC.

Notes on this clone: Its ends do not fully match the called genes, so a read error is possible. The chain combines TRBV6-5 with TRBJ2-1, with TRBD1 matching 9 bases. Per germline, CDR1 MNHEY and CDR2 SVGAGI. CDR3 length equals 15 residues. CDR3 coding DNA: TGTGCCAGCACTTACGGGACAGGGATGTACAATGAGCAGTTCTTC. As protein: CASTYGTGMYNEQFF.

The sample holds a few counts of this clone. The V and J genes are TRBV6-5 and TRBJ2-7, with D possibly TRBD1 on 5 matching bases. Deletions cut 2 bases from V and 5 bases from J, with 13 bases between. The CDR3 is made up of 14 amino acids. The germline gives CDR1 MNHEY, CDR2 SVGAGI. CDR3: CASSYLSRVHEQYF. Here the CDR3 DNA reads TGTGCCAGCAGTTACCTTTCCAGGGTACACGAGCAGTACTTC.

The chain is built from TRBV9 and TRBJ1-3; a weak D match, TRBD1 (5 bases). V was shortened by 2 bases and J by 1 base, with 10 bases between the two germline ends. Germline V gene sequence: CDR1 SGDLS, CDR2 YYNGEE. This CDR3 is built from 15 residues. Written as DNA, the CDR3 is TGTGCCAGCAGCGTCGACAGTAGTTCTGGAAACACCATATATTTT. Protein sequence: CASSVDSSSGNTIYF.

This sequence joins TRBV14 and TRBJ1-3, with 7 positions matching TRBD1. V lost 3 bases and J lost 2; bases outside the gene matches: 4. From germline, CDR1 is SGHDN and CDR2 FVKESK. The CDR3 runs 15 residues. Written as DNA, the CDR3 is TGTGCCAGCAGCCAGACAGGGTGGCCTGGAAACACCATATATTTT. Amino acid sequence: CASSQTGWPGNTIYF.

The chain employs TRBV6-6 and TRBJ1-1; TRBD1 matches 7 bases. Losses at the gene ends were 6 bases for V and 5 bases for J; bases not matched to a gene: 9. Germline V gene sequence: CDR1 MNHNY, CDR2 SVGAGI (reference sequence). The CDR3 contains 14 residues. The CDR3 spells CASRHRDSHTEAFF. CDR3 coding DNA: TGTGCCAGCAGACACCGGGACAGTCATACTGAAGCTTTCTTT.

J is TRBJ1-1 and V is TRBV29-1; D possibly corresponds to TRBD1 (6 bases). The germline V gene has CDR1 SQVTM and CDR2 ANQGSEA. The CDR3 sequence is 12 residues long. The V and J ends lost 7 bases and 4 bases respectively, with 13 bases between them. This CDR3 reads CSAVTGTTEAFF. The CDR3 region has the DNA TGCAGCGCCGTAACAGGGACCACTGAAGCTTTCTTT.

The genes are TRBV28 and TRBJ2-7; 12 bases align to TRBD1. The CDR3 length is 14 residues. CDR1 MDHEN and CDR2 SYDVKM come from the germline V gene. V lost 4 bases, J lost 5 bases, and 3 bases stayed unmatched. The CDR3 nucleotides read TGTGCCAGCAGTTGGGGACAGGGGGCGCACGAGCAGTACTTC. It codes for CASSWGQGAHEQYF.

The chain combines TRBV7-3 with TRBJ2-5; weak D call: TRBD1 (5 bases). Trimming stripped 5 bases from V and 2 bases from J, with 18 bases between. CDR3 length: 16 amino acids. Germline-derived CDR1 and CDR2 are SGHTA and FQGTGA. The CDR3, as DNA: TGTGCCAGCAGCCGAGGCCGGGCAGGGCGTCAAGAGACCCAGTACTTC. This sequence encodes CASSRGRAGRQETQYF.

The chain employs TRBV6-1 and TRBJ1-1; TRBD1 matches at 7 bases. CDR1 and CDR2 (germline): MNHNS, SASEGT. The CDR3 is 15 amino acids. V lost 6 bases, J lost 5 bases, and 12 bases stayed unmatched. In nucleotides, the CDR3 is TGTGCCAGCAGAGGAGGGGGCCCCAGATGGACTGAAGCTTTCTTT. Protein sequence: CASRGGGPRWTEAFF.

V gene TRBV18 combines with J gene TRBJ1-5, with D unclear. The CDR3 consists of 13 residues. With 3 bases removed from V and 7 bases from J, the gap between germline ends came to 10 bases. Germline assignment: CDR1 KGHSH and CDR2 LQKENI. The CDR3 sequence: CASSPPSGQPQHF. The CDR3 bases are TGTGCCAGCTCACCCCCCTCGGGGCAGCCCCAGCATTTT.

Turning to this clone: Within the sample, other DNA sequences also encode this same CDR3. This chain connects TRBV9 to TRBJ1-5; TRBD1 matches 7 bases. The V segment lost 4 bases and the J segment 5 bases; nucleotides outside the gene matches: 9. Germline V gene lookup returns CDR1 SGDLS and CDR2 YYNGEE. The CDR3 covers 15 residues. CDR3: CASSLTGELYQPQHF. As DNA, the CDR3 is TGTGCCAGCAGCTTAACAGGGGAACTCTATCAGCCCCAGCATTTT.

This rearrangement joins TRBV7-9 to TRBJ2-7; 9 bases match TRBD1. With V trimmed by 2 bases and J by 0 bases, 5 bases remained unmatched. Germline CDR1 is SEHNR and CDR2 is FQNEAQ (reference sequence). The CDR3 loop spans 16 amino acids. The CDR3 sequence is CASSLWDRDSSYEQYF. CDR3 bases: TGTGCCAGCAGCTTATGGGACAGGGATAGCTCCTACGAGCAGTACTTC.

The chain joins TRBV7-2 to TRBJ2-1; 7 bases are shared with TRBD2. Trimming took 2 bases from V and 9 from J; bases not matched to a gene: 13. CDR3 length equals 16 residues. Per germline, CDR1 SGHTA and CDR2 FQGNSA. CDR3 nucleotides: TGTGCCAGCAGCTTAACTCAGAGCGGGGTTGGGACTGAGCAGTTCTTC. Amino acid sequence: CASSLTQSGVGTEQFF.

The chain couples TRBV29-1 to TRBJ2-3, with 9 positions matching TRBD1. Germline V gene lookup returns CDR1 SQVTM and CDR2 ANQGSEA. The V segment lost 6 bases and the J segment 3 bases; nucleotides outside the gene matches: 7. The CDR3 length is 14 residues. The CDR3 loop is CSVRRDRETDTQYF. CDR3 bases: TGCAGCGTCCGACGGGACAGGGAAACAGATACGCAGTATTTT.

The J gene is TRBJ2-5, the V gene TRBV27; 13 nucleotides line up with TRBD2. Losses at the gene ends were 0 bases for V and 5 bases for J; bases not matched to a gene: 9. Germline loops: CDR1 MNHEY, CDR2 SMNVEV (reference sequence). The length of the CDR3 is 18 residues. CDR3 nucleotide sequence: TGTGCCAGCAGTTTATCAACTAGCGGGGGGGCAAGGCGGGAGACCCAGTACTTC. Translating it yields CASSLSTSGGARRETQYF.

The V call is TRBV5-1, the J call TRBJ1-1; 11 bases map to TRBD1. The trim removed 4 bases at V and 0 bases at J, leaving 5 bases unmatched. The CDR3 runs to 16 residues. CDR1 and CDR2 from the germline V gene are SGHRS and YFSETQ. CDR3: CASSGDRGEMNTEAFF. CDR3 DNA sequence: TGCGCCAGCAGCGGGGACAGGGGGGAAATGAACACTGAAGCTTTCTTT.

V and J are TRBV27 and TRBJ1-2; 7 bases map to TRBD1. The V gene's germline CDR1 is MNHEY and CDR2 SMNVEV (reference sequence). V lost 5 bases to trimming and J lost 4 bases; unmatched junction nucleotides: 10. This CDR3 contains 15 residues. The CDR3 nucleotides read TGTGCCAGCAGTACGAGACAGGGTGAGGGCTATGGCTACACCTTC. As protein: CASSTRQGEGYGYTF.